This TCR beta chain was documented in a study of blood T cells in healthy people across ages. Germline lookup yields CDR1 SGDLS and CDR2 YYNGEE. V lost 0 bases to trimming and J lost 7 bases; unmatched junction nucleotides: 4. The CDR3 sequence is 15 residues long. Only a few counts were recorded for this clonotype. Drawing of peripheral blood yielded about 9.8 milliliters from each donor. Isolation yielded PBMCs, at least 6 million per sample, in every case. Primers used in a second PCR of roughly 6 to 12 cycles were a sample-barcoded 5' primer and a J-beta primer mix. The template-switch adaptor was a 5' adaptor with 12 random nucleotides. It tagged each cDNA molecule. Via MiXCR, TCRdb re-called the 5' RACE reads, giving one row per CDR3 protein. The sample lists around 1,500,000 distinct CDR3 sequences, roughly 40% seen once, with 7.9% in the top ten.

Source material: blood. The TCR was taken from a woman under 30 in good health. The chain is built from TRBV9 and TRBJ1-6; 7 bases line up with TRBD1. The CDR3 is CASSVGRGQNSPLHF. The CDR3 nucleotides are TGTGCCAGCAGCGTAGGAAGGGGGCAAAATTCACCCCTCCACTTT.